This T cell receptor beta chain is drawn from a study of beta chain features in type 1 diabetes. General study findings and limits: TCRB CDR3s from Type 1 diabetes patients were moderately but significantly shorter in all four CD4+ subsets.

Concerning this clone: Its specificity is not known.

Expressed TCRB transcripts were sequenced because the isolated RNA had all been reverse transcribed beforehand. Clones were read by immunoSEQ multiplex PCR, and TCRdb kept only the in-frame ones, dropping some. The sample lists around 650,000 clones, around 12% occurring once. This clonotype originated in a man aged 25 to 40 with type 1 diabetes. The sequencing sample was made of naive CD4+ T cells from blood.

The CDR3 coding sequence is TGTGCCAGCAGCGGGGGCGGGACCCGTAATGAAAAACTGTTTTTT. This encodes CASSGGGTRNEKLFF. This sequence joins TRBV5-6 and TRBJ1-4, with D possibly being TRBD1 (6 bases). V shed 4 bases and J shed 4 bases, with 14 bases lying between them. This CDR3 is built from 15 residues. The germline gives CDR1 SGHDT, CDR2 YYEEEE.